This TCR beta chain was obtained from a study of T-cell memory formation after mild COVID-19. TCRdb fed the 5' RACE reads into MiXCR, producing one record per CDR3 protein. The table includes some 150,000 distinct CDR3 sequences, 11% to 15% detected once. The CDR3 extends over 14 amino acids. Trimming left V 2 bases short and J 3 bases short, with 10 bases between. CDR1 is SGHDN and CDR2 is FVKESK in the germline V gene. The sample consisted of PBMCs or a T cell subset sorted from them (not recorded which). This sequence was found in an adult woman who had mild COVID-19 (a few samples of this study predate the infection). Cell type and time point are not known. The J gene is TRBJ1-1, the V gene TRBV14; tentatively, D is TRBD1 (6 bases). Here the CDR3 reads CASSQPNRDTEAFF. CDR3 in DNA: TGTGCCAGCAGCCAACCCAACAGGGACACTGAAGCTTTCTTT.